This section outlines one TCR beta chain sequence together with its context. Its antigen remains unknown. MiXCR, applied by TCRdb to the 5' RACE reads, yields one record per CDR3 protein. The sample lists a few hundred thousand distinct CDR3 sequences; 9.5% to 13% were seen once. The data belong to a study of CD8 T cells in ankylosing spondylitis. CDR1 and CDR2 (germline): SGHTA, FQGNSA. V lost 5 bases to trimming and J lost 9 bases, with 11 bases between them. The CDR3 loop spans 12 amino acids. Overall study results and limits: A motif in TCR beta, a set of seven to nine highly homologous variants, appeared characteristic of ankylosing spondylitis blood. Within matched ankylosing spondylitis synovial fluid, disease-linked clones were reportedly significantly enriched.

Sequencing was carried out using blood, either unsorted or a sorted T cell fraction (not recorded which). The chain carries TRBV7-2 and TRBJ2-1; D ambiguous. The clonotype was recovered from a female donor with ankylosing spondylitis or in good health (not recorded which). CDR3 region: CASSPGVIEQFF. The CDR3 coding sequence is TGTGCCAGCAGCCCAGGAGTGATTGAGCAGTTCTTC.